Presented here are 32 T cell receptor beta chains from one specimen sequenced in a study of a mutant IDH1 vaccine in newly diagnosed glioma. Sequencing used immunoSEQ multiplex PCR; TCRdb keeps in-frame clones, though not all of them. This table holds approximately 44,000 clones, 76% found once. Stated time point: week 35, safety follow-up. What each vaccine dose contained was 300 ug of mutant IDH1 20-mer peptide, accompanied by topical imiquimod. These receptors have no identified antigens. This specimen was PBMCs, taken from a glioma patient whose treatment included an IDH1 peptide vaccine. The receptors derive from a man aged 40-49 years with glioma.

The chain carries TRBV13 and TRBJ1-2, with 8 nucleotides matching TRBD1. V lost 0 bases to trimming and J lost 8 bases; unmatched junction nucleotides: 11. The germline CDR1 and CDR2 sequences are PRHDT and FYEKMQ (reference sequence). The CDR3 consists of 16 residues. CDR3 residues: CASSLGWSWDRRGYTF. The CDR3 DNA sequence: TGTGCCAGCAGCTTAGGGTGGTCGTGGGACAGGAGGGGCTACACCTTC.

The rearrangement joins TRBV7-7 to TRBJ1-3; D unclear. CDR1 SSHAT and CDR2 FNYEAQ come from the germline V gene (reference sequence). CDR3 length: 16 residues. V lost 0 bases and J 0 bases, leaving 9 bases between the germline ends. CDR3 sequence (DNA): TGTGCCAGCAGCTTAGCGCTAACAGACTCTGGAAACACCATATATTTT. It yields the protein CASSLALTDSGNTIYF.

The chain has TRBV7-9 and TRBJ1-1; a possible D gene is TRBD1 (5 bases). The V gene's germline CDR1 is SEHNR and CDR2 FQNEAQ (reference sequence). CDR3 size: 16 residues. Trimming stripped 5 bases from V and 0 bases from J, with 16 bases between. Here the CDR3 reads CASSPPGPRMNTEAFF. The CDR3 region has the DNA TGTGCCAGCAGCCCACCGGGACCCAGAATGAACACTGAAGCTTTCTTT.

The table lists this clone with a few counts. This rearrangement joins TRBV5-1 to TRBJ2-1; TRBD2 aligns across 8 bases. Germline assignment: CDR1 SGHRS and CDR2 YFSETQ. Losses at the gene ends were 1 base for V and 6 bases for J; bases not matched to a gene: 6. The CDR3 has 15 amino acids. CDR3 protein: CASSLYGTSPNEQFF. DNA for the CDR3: TGCGCCAGCAGCTTGTATGGGACTAGTCCCAATGAGCAGTTCTTC.

This CDR3 reads CASSANRGVGNNEQFF. CDR3 nucleotide sequence: TGTGCCAGTAGTGCCAACAGGGGTGTGGGGAACAATGAGCAGTTCTTC. The V gene is TRBV19, the J gene TRBJ2-1; 7 positions match TRBD1. CDR1 is LNHDA and CDR2 is SQIVND in the germline V gene (reference sequence). The CDR3 sequence is 16 residues long. Trimming took 5 bases from V and 5 from J; bases not matched to a gene: 12.

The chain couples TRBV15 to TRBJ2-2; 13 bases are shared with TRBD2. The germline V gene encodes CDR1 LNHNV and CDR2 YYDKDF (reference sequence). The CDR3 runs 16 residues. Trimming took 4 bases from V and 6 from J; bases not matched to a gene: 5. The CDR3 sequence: CATSTGLAGVSGELFF. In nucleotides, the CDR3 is TGTGCCACCAGCACCGGACTAGCGGGAGTGTCCGGGGAGCTGTTTTTT. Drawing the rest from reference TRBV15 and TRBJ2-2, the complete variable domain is DAMVIQNPRYQVTQFGKPVTLSCSQTLNHNVMYWYQQKSSQAPKLLFHYYDKDFNNEADTPDNFQSRRPNTSFCFLDIRSPGLGDTAMYLCATSTGLAGVSGELFFGEGSRLTVL.

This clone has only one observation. CDR3 nucleotides: TGTGCCTGGGATATTCCCGGGACAGGACAAGAGACCCAGTACTTC. Translation: CAWDIPGTGQETQYF. The gene calls are TRBV30 and TRBJ2-5, with TRBD1 matching 8 bases. With V trimmed by 5 bases and J by 2 bases, 10 bases remained unmatched. This CDR3 is 15 amino acids long. The V gene's germline CDR1 is GTSNPN and CDR2 SVGIG (reference sequence).

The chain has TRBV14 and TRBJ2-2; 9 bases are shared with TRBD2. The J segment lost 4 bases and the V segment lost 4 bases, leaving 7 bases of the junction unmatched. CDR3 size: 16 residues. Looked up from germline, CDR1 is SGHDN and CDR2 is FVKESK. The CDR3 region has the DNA TGTGCCAGCAGCCCAGGGGGGACTAGCTTCACCGGGGAGCTGTTTTTT. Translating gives CASSPGGTSFTGELFF.

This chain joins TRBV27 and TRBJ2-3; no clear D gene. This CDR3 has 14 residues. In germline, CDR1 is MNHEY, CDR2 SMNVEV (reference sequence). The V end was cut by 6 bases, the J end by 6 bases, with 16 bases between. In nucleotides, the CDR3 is TGTGCCAGCAGCCCTCCCCCTCCGGAGGATACGCAGTATTTT. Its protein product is CASSPPPPEDTQYF.

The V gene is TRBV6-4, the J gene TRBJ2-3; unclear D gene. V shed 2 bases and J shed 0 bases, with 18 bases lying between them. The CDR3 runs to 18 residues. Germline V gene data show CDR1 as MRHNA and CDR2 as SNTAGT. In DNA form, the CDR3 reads TGTGCCAGCAGTGACATCGACCCGGGTACAATGAGCACAGATACGCAGTATTTT. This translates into CASSDIDPGTMSTDTQYF.

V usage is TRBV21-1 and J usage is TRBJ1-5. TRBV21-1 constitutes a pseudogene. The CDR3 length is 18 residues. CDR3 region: CASSKSGGPAQVNQPQHF. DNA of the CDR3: TGTGCCAGCAGCAAAAGTGGCGGGCCCGCCCAGGTGAATCAGCCCCAGCATTTT.

CDR3 bases: TGTGCCAGCAAAACTATAACCTACAATGAGCAGTTCTTC. Encoded protein: CASKTITYNEQFF. V gene TRBV2 combines with J gene TRBJ2-1; D gene unclear. This CDR3 comprises 13 residues. Germline V CDR1 and CDR2: SNHLY, FYNNEI. V shed 7 bases and J shed 2 bases, with 9 bases lying between them. The full variable domain, in which reference TRBV2 and TRBJ2-1 provide the parts outside the CDR3, is EPEVTQTPSHQVTQMGQEVILRCVPISNHLYFYWYRQILGQKVEFLVSFYNNEISEKSEIFDDQFSVERPDGSNFTLKIRSTKLEDSAMYFCASKTITYNEQFFGPGTRLTVL.

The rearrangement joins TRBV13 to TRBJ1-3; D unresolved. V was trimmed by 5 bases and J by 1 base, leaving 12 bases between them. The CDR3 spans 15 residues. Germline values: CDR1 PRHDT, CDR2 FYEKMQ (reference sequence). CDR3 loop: CASSETILSGNTIYF. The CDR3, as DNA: TGTGCCAGCAGCGAGACCATATTGTCTGGAAACACCATATATTTT. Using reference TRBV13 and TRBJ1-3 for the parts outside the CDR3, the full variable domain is AAGVIQSPRHLIKEKRETATLKCYPIPRHDTVYWYQQGPGQDPQFLISFYEKMQSDKGSIPDRFSAQQFSDYHSELNMSSLELGDSALYFCASSETILSGNTIYFGEGSWLTVV.

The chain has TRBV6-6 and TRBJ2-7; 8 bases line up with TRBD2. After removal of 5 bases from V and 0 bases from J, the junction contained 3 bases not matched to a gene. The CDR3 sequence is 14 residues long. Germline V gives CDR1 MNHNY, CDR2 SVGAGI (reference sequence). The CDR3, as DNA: TGTGCCAGCAGTACTAGCGGCAGCTCCTACGAGCAGTACTTC. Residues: CASSTSGSSYEQYF.

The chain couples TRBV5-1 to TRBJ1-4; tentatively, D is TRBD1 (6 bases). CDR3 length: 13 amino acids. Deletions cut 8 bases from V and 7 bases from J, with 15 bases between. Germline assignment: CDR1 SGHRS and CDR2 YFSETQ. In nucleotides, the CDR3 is TGCGCCAGTCAGGGGTCGTATAGTGAAAAACTGTTTTTT. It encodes CASQGSYSEKLFF.

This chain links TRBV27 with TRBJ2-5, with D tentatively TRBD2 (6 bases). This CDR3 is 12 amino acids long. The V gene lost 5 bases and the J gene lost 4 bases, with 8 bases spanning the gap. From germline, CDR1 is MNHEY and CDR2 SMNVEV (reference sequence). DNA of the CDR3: TGTGCCAGCAGTGGGGACTCAGAGACCCAGTACTTC. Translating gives CASSGDSETQYF.

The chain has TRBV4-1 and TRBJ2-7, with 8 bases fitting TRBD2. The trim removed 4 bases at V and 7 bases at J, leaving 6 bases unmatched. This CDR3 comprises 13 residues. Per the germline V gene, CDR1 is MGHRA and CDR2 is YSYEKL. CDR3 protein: CASSLSGIREQYF. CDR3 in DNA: TGCGCCAGCAGCCTTAGCGGGATCCGGGAGCAGTACTTC.

The CDR3, as DNA: TGCGCCAGCAGCCGGACAGGGGAGCGTGGCACTGAAGCTTTCTTT. It translates to CASSRTGERGTEAFF. The V call is TRBV5-1, the J call TRBJ1-1; 9 nucleotides agree with TRBD1. The CDR3 is 15 amino acids. Losses at the gene ends were 4 bases for V and 4 bases for J; bases not matched to a gene: 8. The germline V gene has CDR1 SGHRS and CDR2 YFSETQ.

CDR3: CASSPPSLGTGRAGELFF. The CDR3 DNA reads TGTGCCAGCTCACCACCGTCTCTCGGGACAGGGCGCGCCGGGGAGCTGTTTTTT. The gene calls are TRBV18 and TRBJ2-2; 9 bases line up with TRBD1. CDR3 length: 18 residues. Losses at the gene ends were 0 bases for V and 6 bases for J; bases not matched to a gene: 11. From germline, CDR1 is KGHSH and CDR2 LQKENI.

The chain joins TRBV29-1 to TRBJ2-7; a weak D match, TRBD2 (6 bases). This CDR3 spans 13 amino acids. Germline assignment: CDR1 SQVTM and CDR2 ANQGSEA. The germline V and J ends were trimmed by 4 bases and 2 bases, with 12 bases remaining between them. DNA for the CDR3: TGCAGCGTTGTGGAGCGGGTTGCCTACGAGCAGTACTTC. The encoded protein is CSVVERVAYEQYF.

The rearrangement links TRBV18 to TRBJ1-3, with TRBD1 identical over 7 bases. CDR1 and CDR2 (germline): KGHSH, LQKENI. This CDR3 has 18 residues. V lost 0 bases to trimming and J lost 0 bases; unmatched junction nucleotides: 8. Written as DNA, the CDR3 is TGTGCCAGCTCACCACCGAGCAGGGGGTCGAGCTCTGGAAACACCATATATTTT. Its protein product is CASSPPSRGSSSGNTIYF. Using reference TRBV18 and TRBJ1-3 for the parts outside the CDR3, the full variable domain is NAGVMQNPRHLVRRRGQEARLRCSPMKGHSHVYWYRQLPEEGLKFMVYLQKENIIDESGMPKERFSAEFPKEGPSILRIQQVVRGDSAAYFCASSPPSRGSSSGNTIYFGEGSWLTVV.

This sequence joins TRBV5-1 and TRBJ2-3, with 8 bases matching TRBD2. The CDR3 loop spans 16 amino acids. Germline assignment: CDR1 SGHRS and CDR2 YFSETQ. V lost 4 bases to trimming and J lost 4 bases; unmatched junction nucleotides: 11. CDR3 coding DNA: TGCGCCAGCAGCCGAACTAGCGGTCAAACCTCAGATACGCAGTATTTT. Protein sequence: CASSRTSGQTSDTQYF.

CDR3 sequence (DNA): TGCGCCAGCAGCTTGGATGTCCAGGCGGGAGGGAAGACCCAGTACTTC. It is translated as CASSLDVQAGGKTQYF. J is TRBJ2-5 and V is TRBV5-1; 9 bases match TRBD2. With V trimmed by 0 bases and J by 6 bases, 9 bases remained unmatched. This CDR3 is 16 amino acids long. CDR1 and CDR2 from the germline V gene are SGHRS and YFSETQ.

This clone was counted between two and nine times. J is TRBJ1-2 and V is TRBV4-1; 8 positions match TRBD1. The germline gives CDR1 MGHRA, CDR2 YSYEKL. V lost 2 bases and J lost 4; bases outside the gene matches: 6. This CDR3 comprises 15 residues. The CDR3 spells CASSQITGGPYGYTF. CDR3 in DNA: TGCGCCAGCAGCCAAATAACAGGGGGGCCCTATGGCTACACCTTC.

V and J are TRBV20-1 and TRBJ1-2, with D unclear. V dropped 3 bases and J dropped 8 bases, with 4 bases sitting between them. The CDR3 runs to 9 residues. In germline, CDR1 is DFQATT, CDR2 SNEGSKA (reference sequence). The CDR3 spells CSASFGYTF. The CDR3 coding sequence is TGCAGTGCTAGTTTCGGCTACACCTTC.

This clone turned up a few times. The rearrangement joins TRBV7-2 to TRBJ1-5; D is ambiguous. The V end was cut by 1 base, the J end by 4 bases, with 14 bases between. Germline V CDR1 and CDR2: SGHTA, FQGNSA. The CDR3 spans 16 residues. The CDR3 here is CASSLVGGSGNQPQHF. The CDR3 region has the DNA TGTGCCAGCAGCTTAGTAGGAGGATCCGGTAATCAGCCCCAGCATTTT.

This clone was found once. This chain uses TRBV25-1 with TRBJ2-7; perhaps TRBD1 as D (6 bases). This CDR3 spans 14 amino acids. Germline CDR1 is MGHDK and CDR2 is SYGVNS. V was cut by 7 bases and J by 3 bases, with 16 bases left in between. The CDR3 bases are TGTGCCAGCACTCTAGGGCCACAGGGCTACGAGCAGTACTTC. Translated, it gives CASTLGPQGYEQYF.

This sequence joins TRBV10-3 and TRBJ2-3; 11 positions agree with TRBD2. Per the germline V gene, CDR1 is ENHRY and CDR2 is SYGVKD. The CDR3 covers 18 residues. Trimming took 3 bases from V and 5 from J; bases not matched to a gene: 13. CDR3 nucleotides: TGTGCCATCAGTGATCCCTTGGGTAGCGGGAGGGCCGGAGATACGCAGTATTTT. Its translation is CAISDPLGSGRAGDTQYF.

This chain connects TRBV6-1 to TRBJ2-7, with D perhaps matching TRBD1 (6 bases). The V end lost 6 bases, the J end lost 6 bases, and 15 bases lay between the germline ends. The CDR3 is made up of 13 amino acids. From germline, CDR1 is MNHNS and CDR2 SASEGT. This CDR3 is CASSENRVSEQYF. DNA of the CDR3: TGTGCCAGCAGCGAAAACAGGGTTAGCGAGCAGTACTTC.

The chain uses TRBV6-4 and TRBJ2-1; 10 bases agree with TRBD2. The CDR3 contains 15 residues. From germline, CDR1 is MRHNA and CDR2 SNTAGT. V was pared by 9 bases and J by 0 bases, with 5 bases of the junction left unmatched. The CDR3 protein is CASLAGASSYNEQFF. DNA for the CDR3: TGTGCCAGTCTAGCGGGAGCTTCCTCCTACAATGAGCAGTTCTTC.

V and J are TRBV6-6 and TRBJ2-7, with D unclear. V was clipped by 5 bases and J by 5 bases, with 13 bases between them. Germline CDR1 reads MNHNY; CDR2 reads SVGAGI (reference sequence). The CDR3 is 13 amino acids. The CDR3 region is CASSPLTADEQYF. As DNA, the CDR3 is TGTGCCAGCAGTCCCCTGACGGCGGACGAGCAGTACTTC.

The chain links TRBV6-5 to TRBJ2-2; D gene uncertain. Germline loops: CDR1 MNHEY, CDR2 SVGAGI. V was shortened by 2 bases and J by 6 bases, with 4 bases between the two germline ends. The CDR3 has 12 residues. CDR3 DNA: TGTGCCAGCAGTTACCAGGCCGGGGAGCTGTTTTTT. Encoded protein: CASSYQAGELFF.